This T cell receptor beta chain was captured in a study of CD8 T cells in Susac syndrome. The T cells that were sequenced for TCR beta were CD8+ and CD4+ cells from blood. It was negative isolation that provided the CD8+ and CD4+ T cells, whereas TEMRA cells were enriched by FACS. The V end lost 2 bases, the J end lost 5 bases, and 9 bases lay between the germline ends. Germline lookup yields CDR1 SNHLY and CDR2 FYNNEI. This CDR3 is built from 14 residues. When the RNA was reverse transcribed, random hexamers were used with an input of 0.5 to 1 ug. An immunoSEQ multiplex PCR generated amplified TCR beta CDR3 products spanning 54 Vbeta and 13 Jbeta. Using its own MiXCR run on the immunoSEQ multiplex PCR reads, TCRdb lists one record per CDR3 protein. The data contain some 100,000 distinct CDR3 sequences, about nine tenths of them singletons.

This sequence originates from a human donor in good health. Sequenced material: CD4+ T cells from PBMCs. The chain carries TRBV2 and TRBJ2-2, with D possibly matching TRBD2 (6 bases). CDR3 sequence: CASSESGRTGELFF. DNA of the CDR3: TGTGCCAGCAGTGAATCAGGGAGGACCGGGGAGCTGTTTTTT.